A selection of T cell receptor beta chains follows, all from one sample in a study of radiation and T cells in renal cell carcinoma. The data were produced by immunoSEQ multiplex PCR, yet TCRdb's version contains in-frame clones alone and is incomplete. The table has 150,000 or so clones, about 87% seen once. The sample consisted of blood, taken from a patient whose treatment included radiotherapy and nephrectomy. The receptors shown here come from a woman aged 45-65 years with renal cell carcinoma. Both conserved end residues are part of each CDR3. Fields, in order: D gene, J gene, V gene, clone size, CDR3 DNA, CDR3 protein. The D gene is left open where the match is weak. Expanded clones get a size class; other rows say once, few or many, or leave the size out.

NA,TRBJ1-5,TRBV6-1,NA,TGTGCCAGCAGTTTGATTATTAGCAATCAGCCCCAGCATTTT,CASSLIISNQPQHF
NA,TRBJ1-4,TRBV18,NA,TGTGCCAGCTCTGAAGGGCCAGAGGAACTGTTTTTT,CASSEGPEELFF
NA,TRBJ2-1,TRBV29-1,NA,TGCAGCGGCGTCCCGGGACGGAACAATGAGCAGTTCTTC,CSGVPGRNNEQFF
NA,TRBJ2-5,TRBV6-1,NA,TGTGCCAGCAGTGTGTGGGGGCTAGAGACCCAGTACTTC,CASSVWGLETQYF
TRBD2,TRBJ2-2,TRBV4-3,NA,TGCGCCAGCAGCCAAGAAGCTAGCGGGGGCCATCACACCGGGGAGCTGTTTTTT,CASSQEASGGHHTGELFF
NA,TRBJ2-1,TRBV10-2,NA,TGCGCCAGCAGTGAGTCGACTTCGCAGCAGTTCTTC,CASSESTSQQFF
TRBD1,TRBJ1-4,TRBV6-1,NA,TGTGCCAGCAGTGAAACTGCAGGGGGAGATGAAAAACTGTTTTTT,CASSETAGGDEKLFF
TRBD1,TRBJ1-2,TRBV6-1,few,TGTGCCAGCAGAACGACAGGGGGCGATGGCTACACCTTC,CASRTTGGDGYTF
NA,TRBJ1-1,TRBV5-4,NA,TGTGCCAGCAGCCTCCGACAGAACACTGAAGCTTTCTTT,CASSLRQNTEAFF
TRBD1,TRBJ1-5,TRBV13,NA,TGTGCCAGCGGACAGGGTGTGAATCAGCCCCAGCATTTT,CASGQGVNQPQHF
TRBD1,TRBJ1-5,TRBV7-2,NA,TGTGCCAGCAGGCGCGACAGGGGGGGCAATCAGCCCCAGCATTTT,CASRRDRGGNQPQHF
TRBD1,TRBJ1-6,TRBV9,NA,TGTGCCAGCAGCGTCACACCTTCCGGGACAGGTCCCAATTCACCCCTCCACTTT,CASSVTPSGTGPNSPLHF
TRBD1,TRBJ2-1,TRBV19,once,TGTGCCAGTAGTATGTCGCAGGGGGCCTACAATGAGCAGTTCTTC,CASSMSQGAYNEQFF
NA,TRBJ1-4,TRBV30,NA,TGTGCCTGGAGTGTCCGGTTGGGGGAAAAACTGTTTTTT,CAWSVRLGEKLFF
TRBD1,TRBJ1-1,TRBV5-1,NA,TGCGCCAGCAGCTTACAGGGGGCGCGGAACACTGAAGCTTTCTTT,CASSLQGARNTEAFF
NA,TRBJ1-1,TRBV19,NA,TGTGCCAGTAGCTTCGGCGGACCGGGGGAACGCGCTTTCTTT,CASSFGGPGERAFF
NA,TRBJ1-3,TRBV14,NA,TGTGCCAGCAGCCAAGCTTTCAGGGACACCATATATTTT,CASSQAFRDTIYF
NA,TRBJ1-2,TRBV11-2,NA,TGTGCCAGCAGCTTAGAAGGGGGCTATGGCTACACCTTC,CASSLEGGYGYTF